This T cell receptor beta chain emerged from a study of control samples from healthy donors and cancer patients. Profiling relied on immunoSEQ multiplex PCR, and the TCRdb table lists in-frame clones only, not all of them. This table has some 120,000 clones, about 94% appearing once. Germline CDR1 is DFQATT and CDR2 is SNEGSKA (reference sequence). This CDR3 region has 11 residues. V was cut by 5 bases and J by 9 bases, with 14 bases left in between. The chain has TRBV20-1 and TRBJ2-7; D remains unclear. This clonotype originated in a man under 40 in good health. The sample was blood. The DNA for the CDR3 is TGCAGTGCTCTTCACGGATCGGGGCAGTACTTC. It is translated as CSALHGSGQYF.